The clone carrying this T cell receptor (gamma chain) has just a few counts. The antigen is unknown. The protein TCRdb gives is from a much larger clone and does not agree with this DNA's translation at residue 11, likely a read error; the protein shown here comes from the DNA. TCRdb re-called clones from the multiplex PCR reads using CATT. Found here are some 30,000 gamma-chain clones, around 1.4% of them singletons; the top ten hold just under 20%. Flow sorting of PBMC yielded separate Vgamma9/Vdelta2+ and Vdelta2-negative gammadelta T cell populations for bulk repertoire analysis. The data stem from a study of γδ T cells in repeated Plasmodium falciparum infection. Whole-study context: Timepoints: baseline, immediately before selected infections, and 21 days after every infection. Some Malian samples span acute malaria episodes; others come from no-transmission periods. Study-wide results and caveats: Vgamma9/Vdelta2+ T cells showed a stable polyclonal repertoire with shared TCRgamma sequences. In Vdelta2-negative, largely Vdelta1+, gammadelta repertoires, repeated controlled infections appeared to drive clonal selection waves.

From germline, CDR1 is GITISATS and CDR2 ISYDGTV (reference sequence). This CDR3 contains 17 residues. Sequenced: gamma-delta T cells from blood. This TCR came from a pool of human donors (malaria-infected and uninfected, not separated). The chain combines TRGV9 with TRGJP. Germline matching of the DNA provided the J gene here, since TCRdb leaves it blank. The CDR3 bases are TGTGCCTTGTGGGAGGTGAAGGCCAAGTTGGCCAAAAAAATCAAGGTATTT. It encodes CALWEVKAKLAKKIKVF.